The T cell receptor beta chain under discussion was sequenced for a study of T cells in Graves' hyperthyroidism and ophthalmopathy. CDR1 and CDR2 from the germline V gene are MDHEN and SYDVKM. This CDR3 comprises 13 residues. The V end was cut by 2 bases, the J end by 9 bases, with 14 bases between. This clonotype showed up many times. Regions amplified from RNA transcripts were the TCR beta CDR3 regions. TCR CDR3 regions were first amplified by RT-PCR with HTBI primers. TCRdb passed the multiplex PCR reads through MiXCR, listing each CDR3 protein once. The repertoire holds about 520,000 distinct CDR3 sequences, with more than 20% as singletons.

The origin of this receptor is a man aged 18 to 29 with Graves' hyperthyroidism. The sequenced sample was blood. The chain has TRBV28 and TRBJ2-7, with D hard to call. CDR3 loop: CASSLNVGSGQYF. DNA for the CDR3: TGTGCCAGCAGTTTAAACGTTGGTTCCGGGCAGTACTTC.